One and the same sample provided the 18 T cell receptor beta chains below, sequenced in a study of CD8 T cells in ankylosing spondylitis (dated by TCRdb to 2016 to 2017). Library preparation employed 5' RACE. The instrument was an Illumina HiSeq 2500. TCRdb reran the public reads through fastp at Q25 and MiXCR, keeping productive beta chains. Merged by CDR3 protein, the rows form single entries marked with the most common genes and DNA. Recorded for this sample are under 300,000 distinct CDR3 sequences; 9.5% to 12% of them occurred a single time. The top ten hold 6% to 7.5% of the sample. The sequencing sample was made of blood, either unsorted or a sorted T cell fraction (not recorded which). These receptors originate from a male donor with ankylosing spondylitis or in good health (not recorded which).

At least ten counts were recorded for this clonotype. V gene TRBV15 combines with J gene TRBJ2-7; 8 bases are a match to TRBD2. The V gene's germline CDR1 is LNHNV and CDR2 YYDKDF (reference sequence). This CDR3 spans 16 amino acids. V lost 0 bases, J lost 0 bases, and 4 bases stayed unmatched. The CDR3 DNA reads TGTGCCACCAGCAGAGATCTCACTAGCGGCTCCTACGAGCAGTACTTC. Its protein is CATSRDLTSGSYEQYF.

In this sample, this clonotype turned up many times. The chain recombines TRBV28 with TRBJ2-7; the D is unclear. This CDR3 comprises 15 residues. Trimming removed 3 bases at V and 3 bases at J, with 15 bases between. The V gene's germline CDR1 is MDHEN and CDR2 SYDVKM. CDR3 DNA sequence: TGTGCCAGCAGTTTGATCGGAACCACTAACTACGAGCAGTACTTC. Protein product: CASSLIGTTNYEQYF.

V usage is TRBV6-1 and J usage is TRBJ2-5; D tentatively reads TRBD1 or TRBD2 (7 bases each). V was trimmed by 7 bases and J by 5 bases, leaving 17 bases between them. CDR3 length: 14 amino acids. Germline assignment: CDR1 MNHNS and CDR2 SASEGT. The CDR3 here is CASKGGGMMETQYF. CDR3 bases: TGTGCCAGCAAGGGAGGGGGCATGATGGAGACCCAGTACTTC.

V gene TRBV9 combines with J gene TRBJ2-7, with 7 bases identical to TRBD1. Germline CDR1 SGDLS, CDR2 YYNGEE. This CDR3 has 13 residues. The CDR3 reads CASQGRGQTEQYF. CDR3 in DNA: TGTGCGTCCCAAGGTAGGGGACAGACCGAGCAGTACTTC.

This clonotype was picked up many times. CDR3 residues: CATPTVLYGYTF. The CDR3 DNA is TGTGCCACCCCTACGGTGCTCTATGGCTACACCTTC. The rearrangement links TRBV6-8 to TRBJ1-2; the D is unclear. V gave up 10 bases and J gave up 4 bases, with 13 bases separating them. Germline V gives CDR1 MNHGY, CDR2 SAAAGT. This CDR3 spans 12 amino acids.

This clonotype was counted a few times. This CDR3 reads CSVGGSASSGANVLTF. CDR3 bases: TGCAGCGTTGGCGGATCGGCAAGCTCTGGGGCCAACGTCCTGACTTTC. The V gene is TRBV29-1, the J gene TRBJ2-6; no firm D call. From germline, CDR1 is SQVTM and CDR2 ANQGSEA. The CDR3 consists of 16 residues. V shed 4 bases and J shed 0 bases, with 13 bases lying between them.

At least ten counts were recorded for this clonotype. The V and J genes are TRBV5-1 and TRBJ2-3; no reliable D call. Trimming removed 1 base from V and 3 bases from J, with 12 bases in between. Germline V gene sequence: CDR1 SGHRS, CDR2 YFSETQ. The CDR3 sequence is 15 residues long. CDR3 DNA: TGCGCCAGCAGCTTGATTCAGGCGGATACAGATACGCAGTATTTT. Translated: CASSLIQADTDTQYF.

At least ten counts were recorded for this clonotype. The rearrangement uses TRBV10-3 and TRBJ1-5, with unresolved D. The germline V and J ends were trimmed by 6 bases and 1 base, with 7 bases remaining between them. The CDR3 consists of 13 residues. Germline V lookup: CDR1 ENHRY, CDR2 SYGVKD. CDR3: CAISEGSNQPQHF. As DNA, the CDR3 is TGTGCCATCAGCGAAGGGAGCAATCAGCCCCAGCATTTT.

This clonotype was observed at least ten times. The rearrangement uses TRBV5-1 and TRBJ2-3, with TRBD1 as a possible D gene (6 bases). This CDR3 spans 17 amino acids. V lost 4 bases and J 2 bases, leaving 20 bases between the germline ends. Per the germline V gene, CDR1 is SGHRS and CDR2 is YFSETQ. The CDR3 sequence: CASSPGVRGTTTDTQYF. The CDR3 nucleotides read TGCGCCAGCAGCCCTGGGGTCAGGGGCACAACCACAGATACGCAGTATTTT.

This clonotype appeared many times. The chain combines TRBV20-1 with TRBJ2-1; D call uncertain. The CDR3 covers 10 residues. Germline V gene lookup returns CDR1 DFQATT and CDR2 SNEGSKA (reference sequence). With 7 bases removed from V and 8 bases from J, the gap between germline ends came to 9 bases. In DNA form, the CDR3 reads TGCAGTGTCCAGACGGATGAGCAGTTCTTC. Its protein is CSVQTDEQFF.

This clonotype was recorded at least ten times. The chain carries TRBV5-1 and TRBJ2-3, with D perhaps matching TRBD1 or TRBD2 (5 bases each). CDR3 length equals 15 residues. Germline V gene data show CDR1 as SGHRS and CDR2 as YFSETQ. V was pared by 2 bases and J by 1 base, with 11 bases between. The CDR3 sequence: CASSFRDGGTDTQYF. CDR3 coding DNA: TGCGCCAGCAGCTTCCGGGACGGAGGCACAGATACGCAGTATTTT.

This clonotype was recorded at least ten times. The chain couples TRBV5-1 to TRBJ2-2; D ambiguous. Germline V lookup: CDR1 SGHRS, CDR2 YFSETQ. V gave up 1 base and J gave up 4 bases, with 8 bases separating them. The CDR3 has 14 amino acids. The CDR3 DNA reads TGCGCCAGCAGCTTGATCTCCGGCACCGGGGAGCTGTTTTTT. Translation gives CASSLISGTGELFF.

This clonotype has a count of ten or more. The V call is TRBV3-1, the J call TRBJ2-5; 11 positions agree with TRBD2. Germline values: CDR1 LGHDT, CDR2 YNNKEL (reference sequence). The CDR3 runs to 14 residues. J gave up 5 bases and V 6 bases, and 5 bases lay outside the gene matches. This CDR3 is CASSQRLAGETQYF. Written as DNA, the CDR3 is TGTGCCAGCAGTCAAAGACTAGCGGGGGAGACCCAGTACTTC.

This clonotype has at least ten counts. The chain has TRBV29-1 and TRBJ1-2; possibly TRBD1 for D (5 bases). The germline V and J ends were trimmed by 2 bases and 5 bases, with 12 bases remaining between them. Germline V gene lookup returns CDR1 SQVTM and CDR2 ANQGSEA. The CDR3 has 13 residues. For the CDR3, the DNA is TGCAGCGTTGAATCAGGGCCTCTTTATGGCTACACCTTC. Protein: CSVESGPLYGYTF.

This clonotype has at least ten counts. The rearrangement links TRBV9 to TRBJ2-1; TRBD2 matches at 14 bases. The CDR3 length is 18 residues. Germline V CDR1 and CDR2: SGDLS, YYNGEE. The J segment lost 7 bases and the V segment lost 6 bases, leaving 15 bases of the junction unmatched. CDR3 DNA: TGTGCCAGCACGAGGATCCCCGGGACTAGCGGGAGTCTAAATGAGCAGTTCTTC. Amino acids: CASTRIPGTSGSLNEQFF.

This clonotype was counted only a few times. The rearrangement joins TRBV6-1 to TRBJ1-5; D is unclear. V was trimmed by 0 bases and J by 6 bases, leaving 9 bases between them. This CDR3 is 14 amino acids long. Per the germline V gene, CDR1 is MNHNS and CDR2 is SASEGT. In DNA, the CDR3 is TGTGCCAGCAGTGAAGCGCTTATTGGTCAGCCCCAGCATTTT. This encodes CASSEALIGQPQHF.

This chain links TRBV4-2 with TRBJ2-7, with TRBD1 matching 9 bases. This CDR3 comprises 15 residues. V lost 1 base and J lost 7; bases outside the gene matches: 8. Germline values: CDR1 LGHNA, CDR2 YNFKEQ. The CDR3 sequence is CASSQAGQGLEEQYF. The CDR3 nucleotides read TGTGCCAGCAGCCAAGCGGGACAGGGCCTTGAAGAGCAGTACTTC.

This clonotype was recorded many times. This rearrangement joins TRBV5-1 to TRBJ2-7; no reliable D call. Trimming shortened V by 4 bases and J by 2 bases, and 13 bases separated the two germline ends. CDR3 length equals 14 residues. CDR1 SGHRS and CDR2 YFSETQ come from the germline V gene. This chain's CDR3 is CASSVGPPTYEQYF. The CDR3 coding sequence is TGCGCCAGCAGCGTGGGCCCCCCGACCTACGAGCAGTACTTC.